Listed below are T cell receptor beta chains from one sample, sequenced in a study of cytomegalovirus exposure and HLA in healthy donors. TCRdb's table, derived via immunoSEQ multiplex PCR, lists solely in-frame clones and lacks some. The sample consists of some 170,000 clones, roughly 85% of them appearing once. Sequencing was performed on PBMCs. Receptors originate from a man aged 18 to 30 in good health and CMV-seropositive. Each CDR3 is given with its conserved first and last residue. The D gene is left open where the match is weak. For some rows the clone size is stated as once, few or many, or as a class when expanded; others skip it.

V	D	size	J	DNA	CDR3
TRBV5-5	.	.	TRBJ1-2	TGTGCCAGCAGCCTACAGGTTAGGGACTATGGCTACACCTTC	CASSLQVRDYGYTF
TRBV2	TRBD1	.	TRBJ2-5	TGTGCCAGCAGCGGGACAGTTCCCCAAGAGACCCAGTACTTC	CASSGTVPQETQYF
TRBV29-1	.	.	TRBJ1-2	TGCAGCGTTGAAGGGCCGGGACACTTTTATGGCTACACCTTC	CSVEGPGHFYGYTF
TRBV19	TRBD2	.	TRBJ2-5	TGTGCCAGCCGACTAGCGGGGGGAGAGACCCAGTACTTC	CASRLAGGETQYF
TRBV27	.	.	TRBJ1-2	TGTGCCAGCAGTCTGTCCAGGGTTAGTAACTATGGCTACACCTTC	CASSLSRVSNYGYTF
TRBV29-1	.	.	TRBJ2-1	TGCAGCGTCCGTAGGGGTAGCAATGAGCAGTTCTTC	CSVRRGSNEQFF
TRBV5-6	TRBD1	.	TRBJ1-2	TGTGCCAGCAGCTTGTTGAGACAGGGAAACTATGGCTACACCTTC	CASSLLRQGNYGYTF
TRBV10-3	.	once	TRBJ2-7	TGTGCCATCAGTGAGAGGGGGGTGGGGACAGCGACCTACGAGCAGTACTTC	CAISERGVGTATYEQYF
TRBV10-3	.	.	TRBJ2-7	TGTGCCATCAGTGAAGAAGGGGCCTCCTACGAGCAGTACTTC	CAISEEGASYEQYF
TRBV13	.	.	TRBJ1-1	TGTGCCAGCAGCTTAGGAGAAGGAAGTAGTAAAGCGGCTTTCTTT	CASSLGEGSSKAAFF
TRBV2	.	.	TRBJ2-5	TGTGCCAGCTTGTGGGGGGTAGTGTCAGAGACCCAGTACTTC	CASLWGVVSETQYF
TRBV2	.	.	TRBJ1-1	TGTGCCAGCATCCGGGAGGAGGCTGAAGCTTTCTTT	CASIREEAEAFF
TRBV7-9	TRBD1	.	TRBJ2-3	TGTGCCAGCAGCACACGAACTGACAGGGAATCCACAGATACGCAGTATTTT	CASSTRTDRESTDTQYF
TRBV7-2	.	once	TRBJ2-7	TGTGCCAGCAGCTCCCAAAGCGGAGGGAGCTCCTACGAGCAGTACTTC	CASSSQSGGSSYEQYF
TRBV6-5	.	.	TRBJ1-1	TGTGCCAGCAGTTACATCGGCGGGAACACTGAAGCTTTCTTT	CASSYIGGNTEAFF
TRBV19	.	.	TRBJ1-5	TGTGCCAGTCACGTGGGGGCGAGCAATCAGCCCCAGCATTTT	CASHVGASNQPQHF
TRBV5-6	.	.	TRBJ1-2	TGTGCCAGCAGAGGGCAGGGCTCACCCTATGGCTACACCTTC	CASRGQGSPYGYTF
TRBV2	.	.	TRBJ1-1	TGTGCCAGCAGTGAGCGGGCCACCACTGAAGCTTTCTTT	CASSERATTEAFF
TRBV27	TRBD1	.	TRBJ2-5	TGTGCCAGCACCTCGGACAGGGAAGAGACCCAGTACTTC	CASTSDREETQYF
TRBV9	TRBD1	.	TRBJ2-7	TGTGCCAGCAGCGAAACCCGGGACAGGGGTGGACCCTACGAGCAGTACTTC	CASSETRDRGGPYEQYF
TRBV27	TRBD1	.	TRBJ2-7	TGTGCCAGCAGTGTCCGGGACAGGGTCTCCTACGAGCAGTACTTC	CASSVRDRVSYEQYF
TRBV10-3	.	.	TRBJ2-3	TGTGCCATCAGCTTTTCTAGTGGAGCAGATACGCAGTATTTT	CAISFSSGADTQYF
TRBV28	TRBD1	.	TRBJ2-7	TGTGCCAGCAGTTTTCGGGACAGCTCCTACGAGCAGTACTTC	CASSFRDSSYEQYF
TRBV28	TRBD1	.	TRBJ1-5	TGTGCCAGCAGTTTAGGGACAGGATACCAGCCCCAGCATTTT	CASSLGTGYQPQHF
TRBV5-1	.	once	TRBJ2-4	TGCGCCAGCAGCTTGGCCTCGGGGGGCTTAGTCATTCAGTACTTC	CASSLASGGLVIQYF
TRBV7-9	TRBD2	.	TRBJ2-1	TGTGCCAGCAGCGTCCGGGGTCTAGCGGGAGCTGGCGAGCAGTTCTTC	CASSVRGLAGAGEQFF
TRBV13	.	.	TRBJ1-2	TGTGCCAGCAGCTCACGCCCGGAGTTAAGCTACACCTTC	CASSSRPELSYTF